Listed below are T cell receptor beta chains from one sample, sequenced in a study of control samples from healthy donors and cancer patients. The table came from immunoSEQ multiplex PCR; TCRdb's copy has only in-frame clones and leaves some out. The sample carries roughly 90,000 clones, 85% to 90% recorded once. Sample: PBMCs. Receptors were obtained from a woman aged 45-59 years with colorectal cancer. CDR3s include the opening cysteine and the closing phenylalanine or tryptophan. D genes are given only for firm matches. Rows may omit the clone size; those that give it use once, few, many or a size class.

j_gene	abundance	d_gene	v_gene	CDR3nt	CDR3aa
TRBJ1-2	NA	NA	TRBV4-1	TGCGCCAGCAGCGCAAGATCAGGGGAGTATGGCTACACCTTC	CASSARSGEYGYTF
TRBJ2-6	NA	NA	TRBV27	TGTGCCAGCAGTCCGGGCCCTGGGGCCAACGTCCTGACTTTC	CASSPGPGANVLTF
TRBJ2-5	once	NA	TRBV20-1	TGCAGTGCCGGGACCCCAGAGACCCAGTACTTC	CSAGTPETQYF
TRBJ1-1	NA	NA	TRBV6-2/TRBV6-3	TGTGCCAGCAGCGCCACGGGGGGCCCCACTGAAGCTTTCTTT	CASSATGGPTEAFF
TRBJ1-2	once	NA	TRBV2	TGTGCCAGCAGTGACCGGCAGAACTATGGCTACACCTTC	CASSDRQNYGYTF
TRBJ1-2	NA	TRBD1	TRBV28	TGTGCCAGCAGTAGTACCCGGACAGGACTTCGGGATTATGGCTACACCTTC	CASSSTRTGLRDYGYTF
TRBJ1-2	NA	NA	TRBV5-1	TGCGCCAGCAAACTGGGGGGCGGAGGCTACACCTTC	CASKLGGGGYTF
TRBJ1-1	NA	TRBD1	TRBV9	TGTGCCAGCAGCCCGGTGACAGGGTCGACGAACACTGAAGCTTTCTTT	CASSPVTGSTNTEAFF
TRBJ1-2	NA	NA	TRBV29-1	TGCAGCGCGGAACAGGGTTATGGCTACACCTTC	CSAEQGYGYTF
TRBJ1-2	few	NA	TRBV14	TGTGCCAGCAGCACAAGGCGGGAAGCTAACTATGGCTACACCTTC	CASSTRREANYGYTF
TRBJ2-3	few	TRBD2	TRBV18	TGTGCCAGCTCACCGCAAGCGGGACGTAGCACAGATACGCAGTATTTT	CASSPQAGRSTDTQYF
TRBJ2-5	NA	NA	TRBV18	TGTGCCAGCTCACCACAAGCCGGGCCTGGCGAGACCCAGTACTTC	CASSPQAGPGETQYF
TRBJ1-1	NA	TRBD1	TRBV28	TGTGCCAGCATCGTAAAGACAGGGCAAGCTTTCTTT	CASIVKTGQAFF
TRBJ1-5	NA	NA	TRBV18	TGTGCCAGCTCGCTGGGTTCGGGGCGGCCCCAGCATTTT	CASSLGSGRPQHF
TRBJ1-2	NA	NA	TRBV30	TGTGCCTGGAATAATAAACCCCCAAATGGCTACACCTTC	CAWNNKPPNGYTF
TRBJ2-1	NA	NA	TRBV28	TGTGCCAGCAGTGTCCTCCCCGGTAGCAGAACCTACAATGAGCAGTTCTTC	CASSVLPGSRTYNEQFF
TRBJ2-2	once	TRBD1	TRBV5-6	TGTGCCAGCAGCTTGGAGAGAACAGGGGGCACCGGGGAGCTGTTTTTT	CASSLERTGGTGELFF
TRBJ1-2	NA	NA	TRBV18	TGTGCCAGCTCACCAACACAGGCCTTAGGCTACACCTTC	CASSPTQALGYTF
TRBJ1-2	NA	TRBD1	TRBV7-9	TGTGCCAGCAGCTCCCACGACAGGGGGCATGGCTACACCTTC	CASSSHDRGHGYTF
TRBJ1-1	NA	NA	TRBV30	TGTGCCTGGAGTGTAGGGGCGGGGGCTTTCTTT	CAWSVGAGAFF
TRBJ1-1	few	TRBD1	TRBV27	TGTGCCAGCAGATCACAGGGGCGGAACACTGAAGCTTTCTTT	CASRSQGRNTEAFF
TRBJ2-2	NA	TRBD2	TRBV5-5	TGTGCCAGCAGCTTGGAAAGCGGGGGGACCGGGGAGCTGTTTTTT	CASSLESGGTGELFF
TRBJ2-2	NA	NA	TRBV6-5	TGTGCCAGCAGTAGGTACAAAAACACCCCCGGGGAGCTGTTTTTT	CASSRYKNTPGELFF
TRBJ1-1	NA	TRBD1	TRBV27	TGTGCCAGCAGTTTACGAGTCCCGGGACAGGGGAGGAACACTGAAGCTTTCTTT	CASSLRVPGQGRNTEAFF
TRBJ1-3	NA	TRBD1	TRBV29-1	TGCAGCACTCGGGACAGGCCTGGAAACACCATATATTTT	CSTRDRPGNTIYF
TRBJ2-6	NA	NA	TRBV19	TGTGCCAGTAGTATCTCCGGGACCAACTCTGGGGCCAACGTCCTGACTTTC	CASSISGTNSGANVLTF
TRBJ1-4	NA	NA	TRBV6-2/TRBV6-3	TGTGCCAGCAGTCAAAAGGCGGTGGAACGGGAAAAACTGTTTTTT	CASSQKAVEREKLFF
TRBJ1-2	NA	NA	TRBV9	TGTGCCAGCAGCGTGGAGGGGGGCTCGCGGGGCTACACCTTC	CASSVEGGSRGYTF
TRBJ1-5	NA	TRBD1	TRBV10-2	TGCGCCAGCAGAACAGGGGGCGTGAGCAATCAGCCCCAGCATTTT	CASRTGGVSNQPQHF
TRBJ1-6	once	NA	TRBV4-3	TGCGCCAGCAGCCAAGAACTCGGGCCTTCACCCCTCCACTTT	CASSQELGPSPLHF
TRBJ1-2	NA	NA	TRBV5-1	TGCGCCCCCAGCGTGGCCGGGGGGGATGGCTACACCTTC	CAPSVAGGDGYTF
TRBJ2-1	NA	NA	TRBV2	TGTGCCTCCCAGGGACGGACCTACAATGAGCAGTTCTTC	CASQGRTYNEQFF
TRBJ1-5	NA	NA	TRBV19	TGTGCCAGTAGTAGAGTCCAGGGCGGTCAGCCCCAGCATTTT	CASSRVQGGQPQHF
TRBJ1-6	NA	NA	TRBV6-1	TGTGCCAGCAGTGAAAGGGGATATAATTCACCCCTCCACTTT	CASSERGYNSPLHF
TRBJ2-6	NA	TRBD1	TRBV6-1	TGTGCCAGCAGTGTGCAGGGGGCCCGCTCTGGGGCCAACGTCCTGACTTTC	CASSVQGARSGANVLTF
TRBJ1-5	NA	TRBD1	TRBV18	TGTGCCAGCTCACCAGAAGGGGGCCCTTATAGCAATCAGCCCCAGCATTTT	CASSPEGGPYSNQPQHF
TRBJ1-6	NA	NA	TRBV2	TGTGCCAGCAGTGTGGGGGGCGCCCGTAACATGAATAATTCACCCCTCCACTTT	CASSVGGARNMNNSPLHF